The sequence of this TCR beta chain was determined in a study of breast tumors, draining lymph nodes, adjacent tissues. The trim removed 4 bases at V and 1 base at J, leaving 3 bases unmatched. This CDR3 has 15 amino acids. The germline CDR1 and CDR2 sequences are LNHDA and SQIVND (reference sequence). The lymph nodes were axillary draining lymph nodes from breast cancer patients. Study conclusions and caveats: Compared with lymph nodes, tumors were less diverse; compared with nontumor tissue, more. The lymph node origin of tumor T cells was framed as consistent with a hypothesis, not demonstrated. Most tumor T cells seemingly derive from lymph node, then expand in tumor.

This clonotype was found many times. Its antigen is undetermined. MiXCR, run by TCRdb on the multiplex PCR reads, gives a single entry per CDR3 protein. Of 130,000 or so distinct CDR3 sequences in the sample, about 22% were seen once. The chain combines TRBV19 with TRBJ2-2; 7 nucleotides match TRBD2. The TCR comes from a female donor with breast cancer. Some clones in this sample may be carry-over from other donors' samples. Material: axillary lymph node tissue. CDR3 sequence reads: CASSRTSVNTGELFF. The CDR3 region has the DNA TGTGCCAGTAGTAGGACTAGTGTGAACACCGGGGAGCTGTTTTTT.